The 18 T cell receptor beta chains in this list originate from one sample, sequenced in a study of early T cells in non-severe SARS-CoV-2 infection. TCRdb reprocessed the 5' RACE reads with MiXCR, giving one entry per CDR3 protein. The table records around 80,000 distinct CDR3 sequences, roughly 13% of them present only once. The sequencing input was whole blood. Every receptor here comes from an adult who was a healthcare worker with PCR-confirmed SARS-CoV-2 infection or an uninfected control (not recorded which).

The genes are TRBV20-1 and TRBJ1-2; TRBD1 might be the D (5 bases). V shed 3 bases and J shed 4 bases, with 9 bases lying between them. The CDR3 is made up of 12 amino acids. Germline CDR1 reads DFQATT; CDR2 reads SNEGSKA (reference sequence). CDR3 protein: CSARQGSYGYTF. The CDR3 coding sequence is TGCAGTGCTAGGCAGGGCAGCTATGGCTACACCTTC.

The chain carries TRBV14 and TRBJ1-3; possible D gene TRBD1, 5 bases. V shed 4 bases and J shed 12 bases, with 13 bases lying between them. This CDR3 comprises 12 residues. The germline CDR1 and CDR2 sequences are SGHDN and FVKESK. CDR3 sequence (DNA): TGTGCCAGCAGCCTTACGAGTACAGGCATATATTTT. Its protein is CASSLTSTGIYF.

V is TRBV6-2 or TRBV6-3 and J is TRBJ2-1; the match to TRBD2 covers 9 bases. The J segment lost 14 bases and the V segment lost 6 bases, leaving 20 bases of the junction unmatched. This CDR3 has 16 amino acids. Germline lookup yields CDR1 MNHEY and CDR2 SVGEGT. CDR3 residues: CASRFRGPSGAVGEFF. The DNA of the CDR3 is TGTGCCAGCAGATTTCGGGGTCCTAGCGGGGCCGTAGGCGAGTTCTTC.

The chain uses TRBV2 and TRBJ2-3; D is unresolved. This CDR3 contains 14 residues. V was trimmed by 3 bases and J by 2 bases, leaving 9 bases between them. Germline V gives CDR1 SNHLY, CDR2 FYNNEI. In DNA form, the CDR3 reads TGTGCCAGCAGTGAGGTACTATCCACAGATACGCAGTATTTT. The encoded protein is CASSEVLSTDTQYF.

This clonotype was detected many times. V and J are TRBV20-1 and TRBJ2-2; D remains unclear. V lost 4 bases to trimming and J lost 1 base, with 4 bases between them. Per germline, CDR1 DFQATT and CDR2 SNEGSKA (reference sequence). The CDR3 is made up of 12 amino acids. The CDR3 bases are TGCAGTGCTAACCAGAACACCGGGGAGCTGTTTTTT. It codes for CSANQNTGELFF.

This clonotype was seen at least ten times. This chain joins TRBV5-4 and TRBJ2-3, with 12 positions matching TRBD2. With V trimmed by 3 bases and J by 4 bases, 9 bases remained unmatched. The CDR3 totals 17 residues. Germline CDR1 and CDR2: SGHNT and YYREEE (reference sequence). CDR3 DNA: TGTGCCAGCAGCTCGCCTTCTAGCGGGAGGGTTGCAGATACGCAGTATTTT. Its translation is CASSSPSSGRVADTQYF.

J is TRBJ2-7 and V is TRBV27; unclear D gene. This CDR3 is built from 14 residues. Germline V gene data show CDR1 as MNHEY and CDR2 as SMNVEV (reference sequence). Trimming stripped 6 bases from V and 2 bases from J, with 14 bases between. CDR3 sequence (DNA): TGTGCCAGCAGCCTGACTGGGTTTACCTACGAGCAGTACTTC. This gives the protein CASSLTGFTYEQYF.

The gene calls are TRBV7-9 and TRBJ1-1; 9 bases fit TRBD1. CDR1 and CDR2 (germline): SEHNR, FQNEAQ (reference sequence). CDR3 length equals 15 residues. Trimming at V came to 5 bases and at J to 0 bases, leaving 4 bases not matched to a gene. The DNA of the CDR3 is TGTGCCAGCAGCCCTGGACAGGGGATGAACACTGAAGCTTTCTTT. This sequence encodes CASSPGQGMNTEAFF.

J is TRBJ2-3 and V is TRBV7-8; D remains unclear. Deletions cut 3 bases from V and 7 bases from J, with 17 bases between. Looked up from germline, CDR1 is SGHVS and CDR2 is FQNEAQ. CDR3 length equals 15 residues. The CDR3 spells CASSLDRLTANTQYF. CDR3 coding DNA: TGTGCCAGCAGCTTGGACCGCCTTACTGCGAATACGCAGTATTTT.

This clonotype was observed at least ten times. This rearrangement joins TRBV5-1 to TRBJ1-1; D might be TRBD1 (6 bases). V was trimmed by 2 bases and J by 1 base, leaving 12 bases between them. The germline gives CDR1 SGHRS, CDR2 YFSETQ. The CDR3 is made up of 15 amino acids. Here the CDR3 DNA reads TGCGCCAGCAGCTTTAACGGGGGCCGGAACACTGAAGCTTTCTTT. This encodes CASSFNGGRNTEAFF.

The V call is TRBV2, the J call TRBJ1-2; no definite D call. Germline values: CDR1 SNHLY, CDR2 FYNNEI. Between the trimmed V and J ends, which lost 1 base and 3 bases, there was a span of 12 bases. The length of the CDR3 is 15 residues. The DNA of the CDR3 is TGTGCCAGCAGTGAAGGGAGGGAACGGTACTATGGCTACACCTTC. Its protein is CASSEGRERYYGYTF.

This rearrangement joins TRBV7-2 to TRBJ1-2, with D unclear. The germline V gene encodes CDR1 SGHTA and CDR2 FQGNSA. The CDR3 totals 15 residues. V lost 5 bases and J 0 bases, leaving 13 bases between the germline ends. The CDR3 sequence is CASSRSGLSNYGYTF. The CDR3 DNA is TGTGCCAGCAGCCGCTCTGGGTTGTCTAACTATGGCTACACCTTC.

In its sample, this clonotype was seen a few times. The CDR3 region is CSVVGSYGYTF. The CDR3 coding sequence is TGCAGCGTTGTGGGATCTTATGGCTACACCTTC. The chain employs TRBV29-1 and TRBJ1-2; D uncertain. Trimming pared 4 bases from V and 5 bases from J, leaving 8 bases between. The germline V gene encodes CDR1 SQVTM and CDR2 ANQGSEA. The CDR3 contains 11 residues.

V is TRBV6-6 and J is TRBJ1-1; 7 nucleotides align to TRBD1. The V gene's germline CDR1 is MNHNY and CDR2 SVGAGI (reference sequence). The CDR3 spans 13 residues. The J segment lost 6 bases and the V segment lost 2 bases, leaving 3 bases of the junction unmatched. CDR3 in DNA: TGTGCCAGCAGTTACCGGGACAGATCTGAAGCTTTCTTT. This encodes CASSYRDRSEAFF.

The V gene is TRBV3-1, the J gene TRBJ2-7; 8 bases are a match to TRBD2. CDR3 length: 14 amino acids. V lost 5 bases to trimming and J lost 0 bases; unmatched junction nucleotides: 3. CDR1 is LGHDT, CDR2 YNNKEL, per germline (reference sequence). The CDR3 loop is CASSFSGGSYEQYF. CDR3 in DNA: TGTGCCAGCAGCTTCAGCGGGGGCTCCTACGAGCAGTACTTC.

CDR3 amino acids: CASSQDRGKAFF. The CDR3 DNA reads TGTGCCAGCAGCCAGGACCGGGGGAAAGCTTTCTTT. The chain couples TRBV5-6 to TRBJ1-1; D is possibly TRBD1 (5 bases). The CDR3 runs 12 residues. V gave up 4 bases and J gave up 9 bases, with 13 bases separating them. The V gene's germline CDR1 is SGHDT and CDR2 YYEEEE.

This clonotype came up many times. The chain has TRBV5-1 and TRBJ2-1, with D perhaps TRBD2 (6 bases). Germline V lookup: CDR1 SGHRS, CDR2 YFSETQ. CDR3 size: 12 residues. Trimming took off 4 bases at V and 8 bases at J, with 10 bases between the two ends. The CDR3 DNA follows: TGCGCCAGCAGCCAGGGCGGGGATGAGCAGTTCTTC. Translated: CASSQGGDEQFF.

The chain links TRBV9 to TRBJ2-2; D assignment may be TRBD1 or TRBD2 (5 bases each). Per germline, CDR1 SGDLS and CDR2 YYNGEE. Trimming removed 4 bases from V and 4 bases from J, with 17 bases in between. This CDR3 is 16 amino acids long. The CDR3 nucleotides are TGTGCCAGCAGCCAGCCTTGGGGGAGTGGCACCGGGGAGCTGTTTTTT. It encodes CASSQPWGSGTGELFF.